Listed below are T cell receptor beta chains from one sample, sequenced in a study of blood T cell repertoires in COVID-19. Produced via immunoSEQ multiplex PCR; TCRdb's table is partial and in-frame only. The sample has roughly 230,000 clones; around 90% are singletons. The sample was peripheral blood. The source is a human donor in a cohort sampled during active COVID-19. Each CDR3 is given with its conserved first and last residue. Fields, in order: CDR3 DNA, CDR3 protein, J gene, D gene, CDR3 length, clone size, V gene. D genes are given only for firm matches. Part of the rows lack a size; the others show once, few, many or a class for expanded clones.

CDR3 DNA: TGTGCCAGCAGCCTAACGACAGGGGTCATTAACGGGGAGCTGTTTTTT; CDR3 protein: CASSLTTGVINGELFF; J gene: TRBJ2-2; D gene: TRBD1; CDR3 length: 16; clone size: few; V gene: TRBV9
CDR3 DNA: TGTGCCAGCAGCGGAGACAGGAAGAATGGCTACACCTTC; CDR3 protein: CASSGDRKNGYTF; J gene: TRBJ1-2; D gene: NA; CDR3 length: 13; clone size: NA; V gene: TRBV9
CDR3 DNA: TGTGCCAGCAGCCAAGGACTAGTTTCGTCCTACGAGCAGTACTTC; CDR3 protein: CASSQGLVSSYEQYF; J gene: TRBJ2-7; D gene: NA; CDR3 length: 15; clone size: NA; V gene: TRBV14
CDR3 DNA: TGCGCCAGCAGTGTCCCCCTAGGATACGAGCAGTACTTC; CDR3 protein: CASSVPLGYEQYF; J gene: TRBJ2-7; D gene: NA; CDR3 length: 13; clone size: NA; V gene: TRBV10-2
CDR3 DNA: TGCGCCAGCAGCCAAGAATGGACAGATTATAGCAATCAGCCCCAGCATTTT; CDR3 protein: CASSQEWTDYSNQPQHF; J gene: TRBJ1-5; D gene: NA; CDR3 length: 17; clone size: NA; V gene: TRBV4-1
CDR3 DNA: TGTGCCAGTCTCGGGACAGGGGCGTCCTACGAGCAGTACTTC; CDR3 protein: CASLGTGASYEQYF; J gene: TRBJ2-7; D gene: TRBD1; CDR3 length: 14; clone size: NA; V gene: TRBV28
CDR3 DNA: TGTGCCAGCAGCTTTCTCCAAGTACCGGGGGATTTTGTGGCAGATACGCAGTATTTT; CDR3 protein: CASSFLQVPGDFVADTQYF; J gene: TRBJ2-3; D gene: NA; CDR3 length: 19; clone size: once; V gene: TRBV11-2
CDR3 DNA: TGTGCCAGCAGCGTAGAAATAGCGCCTACCTACAATGAGCAGTTCTTC; CDR3 protein: CASSVEIAPTYNEQFF; J gene: TRBJ2-1; D gene: NA; CDR3 length: 16; clone size: NA; V gene: TRBV9
CDR3 DNA: TGTGCCAGCAGCTCCACCCGACAGGGGGGAGGCTACACCTTC; CDR3 protein: CASSSTRQGGGYTF; J gene: TRBJ1-2; D gene: TRBD1; CDR3 length: 14; clone size: NA; V gene: TRBV5-6
CDR3 DNA: TGTGCCAGCAGCTACAGGGTCTCTGGAAACACCATATATTTT; CDR3 protein: CASSYRVSGNTIYF; J gene: TRBJ1-3; D gene: NA; CDR3 length: 14; clone size: NA; V gene: TRBV5-6
CDR3 DNA: TGTGCCAGCCAGCCGACCTGGGACAGTAACACTGAAGCTTTCTTT; CDR3 protein: CASQPTWDSNTEAFF; J gene: TRBJ1-1; D gene: TRBD1; CDR3 length: 15; clone size: once; V gene: TRBV11-2
CDR3 DNA: TGTGCCAGCAGACTAGGGTGGAATCAGCCCCAGCATTTT; CDR3 protein: CASRLGWNQPQHF; J gene: TRBJ1-5; D gene: NA; CDR3 length: 13; clone size: NA; V gene: TRBV28
CDR3 DNA: TGTGCCAGTAGTACTTACTTCAGCGGGGTAAGCACAGATACGCAGTATTTT; CDR3 protein: CASSTYFSGVSTDTQYF; J gene: TRBJ2-3; D gene: TRBD2; CDR3 length: 17; clone size: NA; V gene: TRBV19
CDR3 DNA: TGTGCCAGCAGGTCCAACCTAGCGGGGAACTACGAGCAGTACTTC; CDR3 protein: CASRSNLAGNYEQYF; J gene: TRBJ2-7; D gene: TRBD2; CDR3 length: 15; clone size: NA; V gene: TRBV7-2
CDR3 DNA: TGTGCCAGCAGTTTACCCACTCCAGGACAGGGCTACGAGCAGTACTTC; CDR3 protein: CASSLPTPGQGYEQYF; J gene: TRBJ2-7; D gene: TRBD1; CDR3 length: 16; clone size: NA; V gene: TRBV28
CDR3 DNA: TGTGCCAGCAGCTTAAAGGGACAGGGGGCGCTTCCCCAGCATTTT; CDR3 protein: CASSLKGQGALPQHF; J gene: TRBJ1-5; D gene: TRBD1; CDR3 length: 15; clone size: NA; V gene: TRBV5-8
CDR3 DNA: TGTGCCAGTAATTCCGGTCGATATTATCGGGAAGCTAACTATGGCTACACCTTC; CDR3 protein: CASNSGRYYREANYGYTF; J gene: TRBJ1-2; D gene: NA; CDR3 length: 18; clone size: NA; V gene: TRBV19
CDR3 DNA: TGTGCCAGCAGCGAAGGGGGGAGGCTTAGCTCTGGGGCCAACGTCCTGACTTTC; CDR3 protein: CASSEGGRLSSGANVLTF; J gene: TRBJ2-6; D gene: NA; CDR3 length: 18; clone size: NA; V gene: TRBV25-1